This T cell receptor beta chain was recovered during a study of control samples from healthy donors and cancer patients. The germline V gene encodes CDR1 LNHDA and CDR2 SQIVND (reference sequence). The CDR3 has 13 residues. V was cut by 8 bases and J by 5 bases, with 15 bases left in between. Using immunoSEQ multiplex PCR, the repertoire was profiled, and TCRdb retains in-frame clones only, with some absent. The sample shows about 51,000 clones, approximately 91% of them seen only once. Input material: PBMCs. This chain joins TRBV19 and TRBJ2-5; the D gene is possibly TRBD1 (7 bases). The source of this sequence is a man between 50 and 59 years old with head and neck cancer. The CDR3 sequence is CASGGGLRETQYF. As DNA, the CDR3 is TGTGCCAGTGGAGGGGGCTTGAGGGAGACCCAGTACTTC.